A selection of T cell receptor beta chains follows, all from one sample in a study of cytomegalovirus exposure and HLA in healthy donors. The protocol was immunoSEQ multiplex PCR, while the TCRdb copy is restricted to in-frame clones and leaves out a portion. The table has some 150,000 clones, roughly four fifths seen once. The material sequenced was PBMCs. The receptors were sampled from a man aged 25 to 40 in good health and CMV-seropositive. The CDR3 runs from the conserved cysteine through the conserved F or W. A D gene is named only where the DNA matches it firmly. Some rows mark clone size as missing; the rest say once, few, many or name a class of expanded clone.

cdr3_nt	cdr3_aa	v_call	clone_size	j_call	d_call
TGTGCCAGCAGCTCCACAACTAGCGGGAGGAAGACCGGGGAGCTGTTTTTT	CASSSTTSGRKTGELFF	TRBV11-3	.	TRBJ2-2	TRBD2
TGTGCCAGCAGCCCCGGGGACAGCCTTAATCAGCCCCAGCATTTT	CASSPGDSLNQPQHF	TRBV9	.	TRBJ1-5	TRBD1
TGTGCCAGCAGTTTGGGGGCTTCAGACAGGAGAAGAAAAAAACTGTTTTTT	CASSLGASDRRRKKLFF	TRBV28	.	TRBJ1-4	.
TGTGCCAGCAGTGAAGCGGGGGCCGGACCTCAGTACTTC	CASSEAGAGPQYF	TRBV6-1	once	TRBJ2-5	.
TGTGCCAGCAGCCCCGGACTAGCGGGGGGGCCCTACAATGAGCAGTTCTTC	CASSPGLAGGPYNEQFF	TRBV5-6	.	TRBJ2-1	TRBD2
TGTGCCAGCTCACCACCAACGGAGGACGAGCAGTACTTC	CASSPPTEDEQYF	TRBV18	once	TRBJ2-7	.
TGTGCCAGTAGTCCGAGATACGGGACAGGGGGCCCTGGGGCCAACGTCCTGACTTTC	CASSPRYGTGGPGANVLTF	TRBV19	.	TRBJ2-6	TRBD1
TGTGCCACCAGCAGAGATCCCCTCCTAGCGGGCAGGACAGATACGCAGTATTTT	CATSRDPLLAGRTDTQYF	TRBV15	.	TRBJ2-3	TRBD2
TGCGCCAGCAGCTTGGCCGCAATAGCGGGAGGGCCGGGTACAGATACGCAGTATTTT	CASSLAAIAGGPGTDTQYF	TRBV5-1	.	TRBJ2-3	TRBD2
TGTGCCAGCAGCTTCAGAGTCATCTGGACTAGCGGGCCCAGCGAGCAGTACTTC	CASSFRVIWTSGPSEQYF	TRBV5-6	.	TRBJ2-7	TRBD2
TGTGCCAGCAGCTTCTCCCTAGCGGGGCGATTACAAGAGACCCAGTACTTC	CASSFSLAGRLQETQYF	TRBV7-6	.	TRBJ2-5	TRBD2
TGTGCCAGTAGTATAGATCGGGGACTAGCGGATGTCCCCTACGAGCAGTACTTC	CASSIDRGLADVPYEQYF	TRBV19	.	TRBJ2-7	TRBD2
TGCAGCGTCCACTCAGGCTATGGCTACACCTTC	CSVHSGYGYTF	TRBV29-1	.	TRBJ1-2	.
TGTGCCAGCAGTCTAAGGGGGACGGGCTGGATTACTGAAGCTTTCTTT	CASSLRGTGWITEAFF	TRBV7-2	.	TRBJ1-1	.
TGTGCCAGCTACGACAGCTTGGGGCTGGTCATAGCTAATGAAAAACTGTTTTTT	CASYDSLGLVIANEKLFF	TRBV28	.	TRBJ1-4	.
TGTGCCAGCAGCGCCGGGGGGGACGTACTTGACCAGTACTTC	CASSAGGDVLDQYF	TRBV28	.	TRBJ2-5	TRBD2
TGTGCCAGCAGTGAGGGACCGGAGGGGCTAACTGAAGCTTTCTTT	CASSEGPEGLTEAFF	TRBV2	.	TRBJ1-1	.